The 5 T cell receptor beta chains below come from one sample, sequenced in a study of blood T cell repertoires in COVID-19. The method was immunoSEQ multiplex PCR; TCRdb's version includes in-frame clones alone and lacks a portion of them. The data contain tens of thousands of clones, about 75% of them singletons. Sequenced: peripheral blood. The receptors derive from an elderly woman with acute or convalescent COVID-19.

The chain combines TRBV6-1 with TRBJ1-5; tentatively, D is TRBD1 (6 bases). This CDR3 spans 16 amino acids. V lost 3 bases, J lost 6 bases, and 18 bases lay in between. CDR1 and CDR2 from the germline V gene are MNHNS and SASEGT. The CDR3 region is CASSEGDTGWSQPQHF. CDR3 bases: TGTGCCAGCAGTGAGGGGGATACAGGGTGGAGTCAGCCCCAGCATTTT.

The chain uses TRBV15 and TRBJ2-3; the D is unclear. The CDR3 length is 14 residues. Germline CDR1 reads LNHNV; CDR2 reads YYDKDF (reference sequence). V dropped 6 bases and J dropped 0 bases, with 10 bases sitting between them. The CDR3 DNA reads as TGTGCCACCAGGCGCGAGGCCAGCACAGATACGCAGTATTTT. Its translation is CATRREASTDTQYF.

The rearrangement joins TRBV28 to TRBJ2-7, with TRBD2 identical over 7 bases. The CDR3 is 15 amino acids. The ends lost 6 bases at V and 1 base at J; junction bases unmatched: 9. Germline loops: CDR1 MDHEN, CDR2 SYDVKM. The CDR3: CASRSTSANSYEQYF. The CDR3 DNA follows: TGTGCCAGCAGGTCTACTAGCGCGAATTCCTACGAGCAGTACTTC.

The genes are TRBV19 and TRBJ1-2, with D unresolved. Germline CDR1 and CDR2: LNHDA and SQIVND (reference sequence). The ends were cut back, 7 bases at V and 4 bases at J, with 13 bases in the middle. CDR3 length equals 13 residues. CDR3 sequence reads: CASNRAAGYGYTF. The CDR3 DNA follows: TGTGCCAGTAACCGGGCAGCGGGCTATGGCTACACCTTC.

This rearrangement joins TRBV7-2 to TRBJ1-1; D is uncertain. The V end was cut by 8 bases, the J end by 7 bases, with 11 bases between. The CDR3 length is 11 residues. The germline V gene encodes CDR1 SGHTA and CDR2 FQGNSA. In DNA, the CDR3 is TGTGCCAGCGGCGGCACAAGTGAAGCTTTCTTT. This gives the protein CASGGTSEAFF.